Below, 24 T cell receptor beta chains from the same sample are listed, as sequenced in a study of a mutant IDH1 vaccine in newly diagnosed glioma (dated by TCRdb to the early 2020s). In light of the paper, this sample's time point label describes: week 23, last vaccination. Each vaccine dose was 300 ug of a 20-mer mutant IDH1 peptide in Montanide, given subcutaneously with topical imiquimod. These receptors have no identified antigens. The library relied on the immunoSEQ multiplex PCR assay. TCRdb re-hosts the immuneACCESS table, in-frame sequences only. Its copies lack some clones; in the studies checked, an unresolved V gene accounts for under half of them, and the cause for the rest is not known. Here the sample has 60,000 to 100,000 clones; 85% to 90% occur a single time. 0.77% of the sample belongs to the ten largest clones. Sequencing used PBMCs, obtained from a glioma patient whose treatment included an IDH1 peptide vaccine. All receptors come from a woman in her 50s with glioma.

This chain joins TRBV27 and TRBJ1-1, with unresolved D. Trimming removed 5 bases from V and 0 bases from J, with 16 bases in between. CDR3 length: 16 amino acids. The germline gives CDR1 MNHEY, CDR2 SMNVEV (reference sequence). CDR3 in DNA: TGTGCCAGCAGTCCATTCGGCCGCCTACTGAACACTGAAGCTTTCTTT. Protein sequence: CASSPFGRLLNTEAFF.

The CDR3 sequence is CASSQTSGGEADEQYF. The CDR3, as DNA: TGTGCCAGCAGTCAGACTAGCGGGGGGGAGGCCGACGAGCAGTACTTC. The chain joins TRBV27 to TRBJ2-7, with 14 bases that match TRBD2. CDR1 is MNHEY, CDR2 SMNVEV, per germline (reference sequence). The ends lost 5 bases at V and 5 bases at J; junction bases unmatched: 8. The CDR3 contains 16 residues.

This chain joins TRBV29-1 and TRBJ1-5; no clear D gene. The CDR3 is 15 amino acids. Germline CDR1 is SQVTM and CDR2 is ANQGSEA. The ends were cut back, 4 bases at V and 5 bases at J, with 18 bases in the middle. The CDR3 sequence: CSVGVEASRDQPQHF. CDR3 bases: TGCAGCGTTGGGGTCGAGGCGAGCCGGGATCAGCCCCAGCATTTT.

This chain uses TRBV28 with TRBJ2-6, with D possibly matching TRBD1 (7 bases). Germline V gene sequence: CDR1 MDHEN, CDR2 SYDVKM. The V and J ends lost 5 bases and 2 bases respectively, with 10 bases between them. This CDR3 is built from 15 residues. The CDR3 is CASSGGTAGANVLTF. The CDR3 DNA sequence: TGTGCCAGCAGTGGGGGGACAGCTGGGGCCAACGTCCTGACTTTC.

Note on this clone: The sample carries other DNA sequences with the same CDR3. The chain recombines TRBV27 with TRBJ1-5; 7 nucleotides match TRBD1. V was clipped by 6 bases and J by 3 bases; unmatched bases: 5. CDR1 MNHEY and CDR2 SMNVEV come from the germline V gene (reference sequence). The CDR3 length is 14 residues. The CDR3 DNA is TGTGCCAGCAGCCTGACAGGGTCCAATCAGCCCCAGCATTTT. It codes for CASSLTGSNQPQHF.

Only one count was recorded for this clone. The J gene is TRBJ2-7, the V gene TRBV7-8; TRBD1 matches at 8 bases. CDR3 size: 17 residues. CDR1 and CDR2 from the germline V gene are SGHVS and FQNEAQ. After removal of 1 base from V and 7 bases from J, the junction contained 15 bases not matched to a gene. This CDR3 is CASSLVGTGRTLREQYF. The CDR3 nucleotides read TGTGCCAGCAGCTTAGTGGGGACAGGCAGAACTTTGAGGGAGCAGTACTTC.

The chain links TRBV11-3 to TRBJ2-5; 10 positions match TRBD1. The V and J ends lost 5 bases and 1 base, in that order; junction bases with no gene match: 1. The CDR3 totals 14 residues. The germline V gene encodes CDR1 SGHNT and CDR2 YENEEA. The CDR3 loop is CASSGDRGQETQYF. CDR3 DNA: TGTGCCAGCAGCGGGGACAGGGGCCAAGAGACCCAGTACTTC.

This clone appeared a single time. The chain carries TRBV9 and TRBJ2-1; no reliable D call. Trimming took 4 bases from V and 10 from J, leaving 12 bases between them. Germline CDR1 and CDR2: SGDLS and YYNGEE. CDR3 size: 12 residues. The CDR3 DNA reads as TGTGCCAGCAGCTTCGACCAGAGGGAGCAGTTCTTC. This encodes CASSFDQREQFF.

The chain recombines TRBV7-3 with TRBJ2-1, with 13 bases matching TRBD2. After removal of 6 bases from V and 15 bases from J, the junction contained 11 bases not matched to a gene. The CDR3 is 14 amino acids. CDR1 and CDR2 from the germline V gene are SGHTA and FQGTGA. This chain's CDR3 is CASRSTGTSGKLFF. The CDR3 nucleotides are TGTGCCAGCAGGTCAACCGGGACTAGCGGGAAATTGTTCTTC.

The chain combines TRBV27 with TRBJ1-5; 9 bases align to TRBD1. J lost 4 bases, V lost 6 bases, and 4 bases had no gene match. CDR3 length: 14 amino acids. CDR1 and CDR2 from the germline V gene are MNHEY and SMNVEV (reference sequence). The CDR3 spells CASRVTGGNQPQHF. Written as DNA, the CDR3 is TGTGCCAGCAGGGTGACAGGGGGGAATCAGCCCCAGCATTTT.

Points on this clone: Since the CDR3 does not end with the conserved phenylalanine or tryptophan, this likely comes from a read error. The V and J genes are TRBV6-5 and TRBJ2-7; TRBD1 aligns across 7 bases. This CDR3 spans 13 amino acids. Germline lookup yields CDR1 MNHEY and CDR2 SVGAGI. Trimming removed 11 bases from V and 4 bases from J; junction bases left unmatched: 11. In nucleotides, the CDR3 is TGTGCCGTGAGAGGGGGCAAGGGTTACGAGCAGTACCTC. This codes for CAVRGGKGYEQYL.

Only one count was recorded for this clone. V gene TRBV18 combines with J gene TRBJ2-7; TRBD1 matches 8 bases. V shed 3 bases and J 4 bases; nucleotides not matched to a gene: 11. In germline, CDR1 is KGHSH, CDR2 LQKENI. The CDR3 length is 16 residues. The CDR3 protein is CASSPRTGSSRYEQYF. The CDR3 nucleotides are TGTGCCAGCTCACCTAGGACAGGGAGCAGCCGATACGAGCAGTACTTC.

The chain is built from TRBV6-5 and TRBJ1-2; D unresolved. The germline V and J ends were trimmed by 6 bases and 0 bases, with 8 bases remaining between them. The CDR3 covers 13 residues. Germline CDR1 reads MNHEY; CDR2 reads SVGAGI. This chain's CDR3 is CASRPLANYGYTF. As DNA, the CDR3 is TGTGCCAGCAGGCCACTAGCTAACTATGGCTACACCTTC.

The rearrangement uses TRBV30 and TRBJ1-2, with TRBD1 matching 7 bases. Germline V gene lookup returns CDR1 GTSNPN and CDR2 SVGIG (reference sequence). The CDR3 has 14 residues. V trimming: 4 bases; J trimming: 4 bases; junction bases outside the gene matches: 9. CDR3 nucleotide sequence: TGTGCCTGGAAATATACCGGGACAGTCTATGGCTACACCTTC. Translated: CAWKYTGTVYGYTF.

The rearrangement joins TRBV6-5 to TRBJ1-1, with 7 bases that match TRBD1. The CDR3 is made up of 15 amino acids. The V gene end was trimmed by 2 bases and the J gene end by 4 bases; junction bases not matched to a gene: 7. Germline V gene lookup returns CDR1 MNHEY and CDR2 SVGAGI. The CDR3 DNA sequence: TGTGCCAGCAGTTACACGACAGGGAGGGGCACTGAAGCTTTCTTT. This codes for CASSYTTGRGTEAFF.

In the case of this clone: The sample has other DNA sequences that encode this CDR3 too. The rearrangement uses TRBV10-2 and TRBJ1-5; 7 bases are shared with TRBD1. There are 15 residues in the CDR3. CDR1 and CDR2 from the germline V gene are WSHSY and SAAADI. V trimming: 3 bases; J trimming: 2 bases; junction bases outside the gene matches: 4. The CDR3 DNA reads as TGCGCCAGCAGTGAAAGGGGACAGCGCAATCAGCCCCAGCATTTT. It is translated as CASSERGQRNQPQHF.

The J gene is TRBJ1-5, the V gene TRBV7-2; D is undetermined. Germline assignment: CDR1 SGHTA and CDR2 FQGNSA. The germline V and J ends were trimmed by 6 bases and 4 bases, with 13 bases remaining between them. The CDR3 has 14 amino acids. The CDR3, as DNA: TGTGCCAGCAGGATCCAAAATGGGAATCAGCCCCAGCATTTT. This translates into CASRIQNGNQPQHF. Variable domain in full (rest from reference TRBV7-2 and TRBJ1-5): GAGVSQSPSNKVTEKGKDVELRCDPISGHTALYWYRQSLGQGLEFLIYFQGNSAPDKSGLPSDRFSAERTGGSVSTLTIQRTQQEDSAVYLCASRIQNGNQPQHFGDGTRLSIL.

The chain joins TRBV4-1 to TRBJ2-3; 8 bases align to TRBD2. In germline, CDR1 is MGHRA, CDR2 YSYEKL. The CDR3 consists of 16 residues. With V trimmed by 1 base and J by 3 bases, 6 bases remained unmatched. The CDR3 coding sequence is TGCGCCAGCAGCCAAGGTGCGGGGGGAGCGACAGATACGCAGTATTTT. As protein: CASSQGAGGATDTQYF.

The chain links TRBV19 to TRBJ1-4, with 7 positions matching TRBD1. The CDR3 runs to 14 residues. Germline V gene sequence: CDR1 LNHDA, CDR2 SQIVND (reference sequence). V was pared by 9 bases and J by 8 bases, with 12 bases of the junction left unmatched. CDR3 amino acids: CASHDREEVEKLFF. DNA of the CDR3: TGTGCCAGCCACGACAGGGAGGAGGTGGAAAAACTGTTTTTT. Full variable domain (remainder filled in from reference TRBV19 and TRBJ1-4): DGGITQSPKYLFRKEGQNVTLSCEQNLNHDAMYWYRQDPGQGLRLIYYSQIVNDFQKGDIAEGYSVSREKKESFPLTVTSAQKNPTAFYLCASHDREEVEKLFFGSGTQLSVL.

The chain recombines TRBV27 with TRBJ2-7; TRBD2 aligns across 8 bases. This CDR3 has 14 residues. The trim removed 6 bases at V and 5 bases at J, leaving 9 bases unmatched. Germline V gives CDR1 MNHEY, CDR2 SMNVEV (reference sequence). CDR3 sequence (DNA): TGTGCCAGCAGATTAGGACTAGCTGAGCACGAGCAGTACTTC. Translation gives CASRLGLAEHEQYF.

This clone was observed a handful of times. The genes are TRBV19 and TRBJ1-4, with TRBD1 matching 8 bases. Germline CDR1 and CDR2: LNHDA and SQIVND (reference sequence). V was clipped by 9 bases and J by 0 bases; unmatched bases: 6. The length of the CDR3 is 15 residues. CDR3 loop: CASGTGVATNEKLFF. In nucleotides, the CDR3 is TGTGCCAGCGGGACAGGTGTCGCAACTAATGAAAAACTGTTTTTT.

The rearrangement uses TRBV11-3 and TRBJ2-5, with 7 bases aligning to TRBD2. This CDR3 is 16 amino acids long. J gave up 1 base and V 1 base, and 6 bases lay outside the gene matches. The germline CDR1 and CDR2 sequences are SGHNT and YENEEA. Here the CDR3 reads CASSLGASGLQETQYF. For the CDR3, the DNA is TGTGCCAGCAGCTTAGGGGCTAGCGGACTCCAAGAGACCCAGTACTTC. The full variable domain, rest sourced from reference TRBV11-3 and TRBJ2-5, is EAGVVQSPRYKIIEKKQPVAFWCNPISGHNTLYWYLQNLGQGPELLIRYENEEAVDDSQLPKDRFSAERLKGVDSTLKIQPAELGDSAVYLCASSLGASGLQETQYFGPGTRLLVL.

This sequence joins TRBV27 and TRBJ2-3, with D tentatively TRBD2 (6 bases). Germline lookup yields CDR1 MNHEY and CDR2 SMNVEV (reference sequence). The CDR3 loop spans 15 amino acids. V lost 2 bases to trimming and J lost 0 bases, with 9 bases between them. CDR3 bases: TGTGCCAGCAGTTTAGGAGGGAGGAGCACAGATACGCAGTATTTT. Translation: CASSLGGRSTDTQYF.

The chain recombines TRBV4-1 with TRBJ1-4; possible D gene TRBD1, 6 bases. Trimming pared 4 bases from V and 7 bases from J, leaving 16 bases between. The CDR3 has 15 residues. CDR1 and CDR2 from the germline V gene are MGHRA and YSYEKL. This CDR3 is CASSREGGTGEKLFF. The CDR3, as DNA: TGCGCCAGCAGCCGGGAGGGGGGGACCGGTGAAAAACTGTTTTTT.